What follows is one TCR beta chain and its context. The clone's antigen remains unknown. No base quality information exists; no much larger clone differs at one position. The data were obtained in a study of OX40 agonist ivuxolimab in advanced cancers. Background for the entire study: Ivuxolimab, which targeted the costimulatory receptor OX40 (CD134), was an agonistic, fully human IgG2 monoclonal antibody. Peripheral TCRbeta sequencing was intended to test whether TCR sequence diversity was altered and clonal T-cell expansion was caused by ivuxolimab. Among the roughly 50 dose-escalation patients, around 20 had hepatocellular carcinoma, roughly 15 melanoma, 9 renal cell carcinoma and 9 head and neck cancer. The monotherapy dose-escalation portion (N of about 50 patients) of the phase I ivuxolimab trial is reported in the paper. Intravenous ivuxolimab was administered to patients every 2 weeks at six dose levels: 0.01, 0.1, 0.3, 1.5, 3 and 10 mg/kg. Partial responses occurred in three dose-escalation patients, of whom one had hepatocellular carcinoma and two had cutaneous melanoma. Patients were allowed to have had prior anti-PD-1, anti-PD-L1 or anti-CTLA-4 therapy, and approximately 43% of the dose-escalation patients had previously received checkpoint inhibitors. In the dose-escalation cohort, roughly 82% of patients were male, and the mean age was 60 years with a range of roughly 20 to 80. Broader findings and caveats from the paper: Clonal expansion of both CD4+ and CD8+ blood T cells was observed from baseline to week 6 at doses 0.1 to 3.0 mg/kg. After ivuxolimab, more expanded clones were found on average in CD8+ T cells than in CD4+ T cells. Antigen specificity was not determined for the clonally expanded peripheral T cells. Low levels of normalized T-cell clonal expansion were also seen in some patients who did not respond. In partial responders in the 0.1-3.0 mg/kg groups, normalized peripheral clonal expansion was found to be among the lowest, especially among CD8+ T cells.

The trial excluded patients who had a history of autoimmune disease or who were on systemic immunosuppression. Peripheral blood for TCR sequencing was drawn from every dose cohort at baseline, at cycle 4 day 1 and at cycle 7 day 1. Samples were obtained from an open-label, multicenter, first-in-human phase I dose-escalation trial of ivuxolimab. Adults with locally advanced or metastatic head and neck squamous cell, hepatocellular, melanoma or renal cell carcinoma were enrolled in the trial. Before TCR sequencing, CD4+ T cells and CD8+ T cells were sorted from peripheral blood as separate populations. Genomic DNA was isolated from the sorted cells so that the TCRbeta CDR3 region could be sequenced. The immunoSEQ Assay was used for sequencing of TCRbeta CDR3 regions. The clones in this table, taken by TCRdb from immuneACCESS, are in-frame only. Not every clone is retained; where verified, under half of the shortfall comes from an unresolved V gene, and the cause of the rest is unknown. This sample has roughly 65,000 clones in its table, and about nine tenths of those were observed once. The ten largest make up 0.38% of the sample.

Sequencing was performed on CD4+ or CD8+ T cells sorted from blood, taken in a trial of the OX40 agonist ivuxolimab. The TCR sequence derives from an adult with an advanced solid tumor such as melanoma, head and neck, liver or kidney cancer.

The CDR3 has the sequence CASTPPGRLGTEAFF. In nucleotides, the sequence is TGTGCCAGCACCCCCCCGGGGCGCTTGGGCACTGAAGCTTTCTTT. The rearrangement joined TRBV6-5 to TRBJ1-1; a weak D assignment points to TRBD1 (5 bases agree). At the junction V is shortened by 7 bases and J by 4 bases, with 19 bases in between. CDR1 and CDR2 were assigned from the germline V gene as MNHEY and SVGAGI. The CDR3 sequence holds 15 residues, the cysteine and phenylalanine included. The entry retains the CDR3 DNA only, 45 bases that are in frame from base 1.